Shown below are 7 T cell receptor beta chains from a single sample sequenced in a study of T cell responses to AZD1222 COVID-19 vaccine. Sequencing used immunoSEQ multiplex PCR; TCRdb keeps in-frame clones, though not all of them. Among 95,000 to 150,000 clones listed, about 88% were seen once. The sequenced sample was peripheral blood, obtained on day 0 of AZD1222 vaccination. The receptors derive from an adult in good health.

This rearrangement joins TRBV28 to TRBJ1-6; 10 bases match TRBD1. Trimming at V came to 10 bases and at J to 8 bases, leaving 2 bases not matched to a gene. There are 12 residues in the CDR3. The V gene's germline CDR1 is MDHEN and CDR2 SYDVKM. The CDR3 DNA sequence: TGTGCCACCGGGACAGGGGATTCACCCCTCCACTTT. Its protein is CATGTGDSPLHF.

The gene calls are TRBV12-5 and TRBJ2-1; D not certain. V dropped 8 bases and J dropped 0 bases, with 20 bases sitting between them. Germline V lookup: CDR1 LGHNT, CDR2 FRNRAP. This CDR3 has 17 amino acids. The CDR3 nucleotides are TGTGCTAGTATACTGGCCCCCAGGACGTCCTCCTACAATGAGCAGTTCTTC. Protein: CASILAPRTSSYNEQFF.

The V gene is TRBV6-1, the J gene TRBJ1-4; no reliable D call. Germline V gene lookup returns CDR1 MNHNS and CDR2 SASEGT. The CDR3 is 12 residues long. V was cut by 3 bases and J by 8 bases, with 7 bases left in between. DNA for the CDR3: TGTGCCAGCAGTGACCGCCGGGAAAAACTGTTTTTT. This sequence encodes CASSDRREKLFF.

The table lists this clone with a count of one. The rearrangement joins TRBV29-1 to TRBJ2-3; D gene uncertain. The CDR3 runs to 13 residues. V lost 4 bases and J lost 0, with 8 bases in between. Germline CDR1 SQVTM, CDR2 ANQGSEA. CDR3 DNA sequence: TGCAGCGTTGTTGTGGGAAGCACAGATACGCAGTATTTT. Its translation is CSVVVGSTDTQYF.

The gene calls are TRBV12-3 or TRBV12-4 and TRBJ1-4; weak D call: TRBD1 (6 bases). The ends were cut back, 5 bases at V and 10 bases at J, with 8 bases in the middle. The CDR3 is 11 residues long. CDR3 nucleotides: TGTGCCAGCAGTCAAGGGGGAAAACTGTTTTTT. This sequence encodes CASSQGGKLFF.

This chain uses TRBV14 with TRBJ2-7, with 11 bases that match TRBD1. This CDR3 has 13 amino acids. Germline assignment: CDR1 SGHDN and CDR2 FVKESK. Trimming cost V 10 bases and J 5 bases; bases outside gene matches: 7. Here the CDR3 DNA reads TGTGCCACCAGGAGGACAGGGGGCCACGAGCAGTACTTC. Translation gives CATRRTGGHEQYF.

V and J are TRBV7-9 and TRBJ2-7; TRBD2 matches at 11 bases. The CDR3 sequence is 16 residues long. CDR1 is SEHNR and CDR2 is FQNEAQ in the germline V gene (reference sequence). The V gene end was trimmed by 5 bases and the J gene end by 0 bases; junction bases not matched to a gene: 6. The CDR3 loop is CASSPRGTSGSYEQYF. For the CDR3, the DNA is TGTGCCAGCAGCCCTAGGGGGACTAGCGGCTCCTACGAGCAGTACTTC. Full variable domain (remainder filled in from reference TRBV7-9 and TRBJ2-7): DTGVSQNPRHKITKRGQNVTFRCDPISEHNRLYWYRQTLGQGPEFLTYFQNEAQLEKSRLLSDRFSAERPKGSFSTLEIQRTEQGDSAMYLCASSPRGTSGSYEQYFGPGTRLTVT.